What follows are 5 T cell receptor beta chains derived from one specimen sequenced in a study of blood T cells in healthy people across ages. A second PCR of about 6 to 11 cycles used a sample-barcoded 5' primer and a J-beta primer mix. TCRdb redid the calling of the 5' RACE reads with MiXCR, one entry per CDR3 protein. The data contain under 1 million distinct CDR3 sequences, around 45% of them seen just once; the ten biggest clones take up about a fifth. Material for sequencing was blood. All receptors come from a man aged 55 to 70 in good health.

V and J are TRBV4-3 and TRBJ1-5, with unresolved D. The CDR3 totals 17 residues. V shed 1 base and J shed 2 bases, with 15 bases lying between them. Germline V gene sequence: CDR1 LGHNA, CDR2 YSLEER. CDR3 sequence (DNA): TGCGCCAGCAGCCAAGCGTTTGGAGGGCAAGGCAATCAGCCCCAGCATTTT. It translates to CASSQAFGGQGNQPQHF.

The chain carries TRBV9 and TRBJ2-5, with D perhaps TRBD2 (6 bases). This CDR3 has 15 residues. V was trimmed by 3 bases and J by 7 bases, leaving 19 bases between them. The germline CDR1 and CDR2 sequences are SGDLS and YYNGEE. This CDR3 is CASSADSGTAGTQYF. In DNA form, the CDR3 reads TGTGCCAGCAGCGCCGATTCCGGGACTGCGGGGACCCAGTACTTC.

In its sample, this clonotype was seen a few times. J is TRBJ2-7 and V is TRBV27; the D is unclear. The CDR3 totals 14 residues. The V end was cut by 6 bases, the J end by 3 bases, with 15 bases between. Germline CDR1 MNHEY, CDR2 SMNVEV (reference sequence). This chain's CDR3 is CASRRTPDHYEQYF. CDR3 coding DNA: TGTGCCAGCAGAAGAACTCCGGACCACTACGAGCAGTACTTC.

The chain couples TRBV9 to TRBJ2-3; no firm D call. Germline V gives CDR1 SGDLS, CDR2 YYNGEE. The CDR3 totals 19 residues. V was clipped by 2 bases and J by 0 bases, with 22 bases between them. The CDR3 is CASSVRAQPGTLSTDTQYF. CDR3 nucleotide sequence: TGTGCCAGCAGCGTTCGGGCCCAGCCAGGAACTCTTAGCACAGATACGCAGTATTTT. Combining the CDR3 with reference TRBV9 and TRBJ2-3 gives the whole variable domain DSGVTQTPKHLITATGQRVTLRCSPRSGDLSVYWYQQSLDQGLQFLIQYYNGEERAKGNILERFSAQQFPDLHSELNLSSLELGDSALYFCASSVRAQPGTLSTDTQYFGPGTRLTVL.

The chain uses TRBV14 and TRBJ2-7; possibly TRBD1 or TRBD2 for D (6 bases each). Germline loops: CDR1 SGHDN, CDR2 FVKESK. V gave up 4 bases and J gave up 2 bases, with 12 bases separating them. The CDR3 is 14 residues long. Here the CDR3 DNA reads TGTGCCAGCAGCCCACAGGGAGGCCCCTACGAGCAGTACTTC. This sequence encodes CASSPQGGPYEQYF.